Sequencing of this TCR beta chain was carried out in a study of T cells after yellow fever vaccination. Using its own MiXCR run on the 5' RACE reads, TCRdb lists one record per CDR3 protein. The table has 350,000 to 450,000 distinct CDR3 sequences, around 20% seen once. CDR1 and CDR2 from the germline V gene are SGHNT and YYREEE (reference sequence). V shed 1 base and J shed 8 bases, with 15 bases lying between them. This CDR3 comprises 14 residues. This rearrangement joins TRBV5-4 to TRBJ1-1; possibly TRBD1 for D (5 bases). The TCR comes from a man younger than 30 who received the YFV17D yellow fever vaccine. This specimen was PBMCs, taken before the yellow fever booster vaccination. The CDR3 protein is CASSLTGGSLEAFF. The CDR3 DNA sequence: TGTGCCAGCAGCTTGACAGGAGGATCATTAGAAGCTTTCTTT.